The rows below give T cell receptor beta chains drawn from one sample of a study of T cell changes during pregnancy in multiple sclerosis. Clones were read by immunoSEQ multiplex PCR, and TCRdb kept only the in-frame ones, dropping some. Here the sample spans 20,000 to 25,000 clones, 85% being singletons. The source material was CD8+ T cells from peripheral blood mononuclear cells, sampled in the first trimester of pregnancy. These receptors came from a female donor in good health, enrolled as a control in a pregnancy study. Each CDR3 is given with its conserved first and last residue. The order of the fields is V gene, J gene, clone size, D gene, CDR3 protein, CDR3 DNA. D genes are given only for firm matches. Clone size is given for some rows only: seen once, a few or many times, or a class if the clone is expanded.

TRBV13,TRBJ2-7,NA,TRBD2,CASSLGRGVDEQYF,TGTGCCAGCAGCTTAGGCCGGGGGGTAGACGAGCAGTACTTC
TRBV9,TRBJ2-5,NA,TRBD1,CASSGQGASRETQYF,TGTGCCAGCAGCGGCCAGGGGGCTTCTAGGGAGACCCAGTACTTC
TRBV11-2,TRBJ2-7,NA,NA,CASSQLDSRNSYEQYF,TGTGCCAGCAGCCAGCTGGACAGCCGCAACTCCTACGAGCAGTACTTC
TRBV4-1,TRBJ2-2,NA,TRBD2,CASSQDSGGVTGELFF,TGCGCCAGCAGCCAAGATAGCGGGGGGGTCACCGGGGAGCTGTTTTTT
TRBV7-9,TRBJ2-7,NA,NA,CASSLTRPGELTGEQYF,TGTGCCAGCAGCTTGACGAGGCCGGGAGAACTTACTGGGGAGCAGTACTTC
TRBV5-1,TRBJ2-3,NA,TRBD2,CASSLDLRGGRDTQYF,TGCGCCAGCAGCTTGGATTTGCGGGGGGGCCGAGATACGCAGTATTTT
TRBV9,TRBJ2-7,NA,NA,CASSGSTGLGEQYF,TGTGCCAGCAGCGGCTCCACAGGGCTTGGCGAGCAGTACTTC
TRBV5-1,TRBJ1-1,NA,NA,CASSTGTEAFF,TGCGCCAGCAGCACAGGGACCGAAGCTTTCTTT
TRBV28,TRBJ1-4,NA,NA,CASSLAGDRYEKLFF,TGTGCCAGCAGCCTAGCGGGGGATAGATATGAAAAACTGTTTTTT
TRBV30,TRBJ1-1,NA,TRBD1,CAWSEGQGNTEAFF,TGTGCCTGGAGTGAGGGACAGGGGAACACTGAAGCTTTCTTT
TRBV9,TRBJ2-2,NA,NA,CASSVVGSYTGELFF,TGTGCCAGCAGCGTAGTGGGGAGTTACACCGGGGAGCTGTTTTTT
TRBV27,TRBJ2-7,NA,TRBD2,CASSLFGSGSSYEQYF,TGTGCCAGCAGTTTATTTGGTAGCGGGAGCTCCTACGAGCAGTACTTC
TRBV1,TRBJ1-4,NA,NA,CTSSHRTGGGEKLFF,TGCACCAGCAGCCATCGTACGGGGGGGGGTGAAAAACTGTTTTTT
TRBV7-2,TRBJ2-1,NA,TRBD2,CASSRRSSGVGGNEQFF,TGTGCCAGCAGCCGACGTTCGAGCGGGGTGGGGGGCAATGAGCAGTTCTTC
TRBV19,TRBJ1-6,NA,NA,CASSFGSSPLHF,TGTGCCAGTAGCTTCGGTTCTTCACCCCTCCACTTT
TRBV4-2,TRBJ2-1,NA,TRBD2,CASSQSGGGYNEQFF,TGTGCCAGCAGCCAGAGCGGGGGGGGATACAATGAGCAGTTCTTC
TRBV15,TRBJ2-2,NA,NA,CATRGGLNTGELFF,TGTGCCACCAGGGGGGGGCTGAACACCGGGGAGCTGTTTTTT
TRBV28,TRBJ1-6,NA,NA,CASSLGWVGQAPLHF,TGTGCCAGCAGTTTAGGCTGGGTCGGTCAGGCACCCCTCCACTTT
TRBV4-3,TRBJ2-5,NA,NA,CASSQDGQEETQYF,TGCGCCAGCAGCCAAGATGGCCAGGAAGAGACCCAGTACTTC
TRBV5-1,TRBJ2-3,NA,TRBD2,CASSLDLAGGTVGGTDTQYF,TGCGCCAGCAGCTTGGACCTAGCGGGAGGGACTGTAGGGGGGACAGATACGCAGTATTTT
TRBV19,TRBJ1-3,NA,NA,CASSMPRELIAGNTIYF,TGTGCCAGTAGTATGCCCAGGGAACTTATCGCTGGAAACACCATATATTTT
TRBV14,TRBJ2-5,many,TRBD2,CASSQDYSGRAETQYF,TGTGCCAGCAGCCAAGATTACAGCGGGAGGGCAGAGACCCAGTACTTC
TRBV7-9,TRBJ2-1,NA,TRBD1,CASSLKATGAWEQFF,TGTGCCAGCAGCTTAAAGGCCACAGGGGCATGGGAGCAGTTCTTC
TRBV7-2,TRBJ2-5,NA,NA,CASSLGQGGFQETQYF,TGTGCCAGCAGCTTGGGTCAGGGTGGTTTCCAAGAGACCCAGTACTTC
TRBV30,TRBJ1-1,large,TRBD1,CAWSEGQGIGTEAFF,TGTGCCTGGAGTGAAGGACAGGGAATAGGCACTGAAGCTTTCTTT
TRBV9,TRBJ1-2,NA,NA,CASSVAGQGNGYTF,TGTGCCAGCAGCGTGGCGGGGCAGGGCAACGGCTACACCTTC
TRBV13,TRBJ2-3,NA,TRBD1,CASSLRLSGGLYTQYF,TGTGCCAGCAGCTTAAGGTTGTCAGGGGGCTTATATACGCAGTATTTT